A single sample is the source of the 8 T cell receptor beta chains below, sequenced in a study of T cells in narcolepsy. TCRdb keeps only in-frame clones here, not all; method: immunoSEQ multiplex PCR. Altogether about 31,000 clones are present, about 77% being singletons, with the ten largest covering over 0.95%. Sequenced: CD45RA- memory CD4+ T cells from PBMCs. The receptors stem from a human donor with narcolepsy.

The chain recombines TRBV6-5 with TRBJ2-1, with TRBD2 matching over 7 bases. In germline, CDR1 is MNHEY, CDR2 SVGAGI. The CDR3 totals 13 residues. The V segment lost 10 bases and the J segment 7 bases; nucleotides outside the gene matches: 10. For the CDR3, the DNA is TGTGCCACACTTGGGTGGGGGGGGAATGAGCAGTTCTTC. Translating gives CATLGWGGNEQFF.

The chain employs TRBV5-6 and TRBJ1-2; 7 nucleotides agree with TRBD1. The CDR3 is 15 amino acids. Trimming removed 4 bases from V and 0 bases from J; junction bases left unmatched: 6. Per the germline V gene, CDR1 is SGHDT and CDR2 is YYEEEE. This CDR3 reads CASSQKGAANYGYTF. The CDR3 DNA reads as TGTGCCAGCAGCCAAAAGGGGGCAGCTAACTATGGCTACACCTTC.

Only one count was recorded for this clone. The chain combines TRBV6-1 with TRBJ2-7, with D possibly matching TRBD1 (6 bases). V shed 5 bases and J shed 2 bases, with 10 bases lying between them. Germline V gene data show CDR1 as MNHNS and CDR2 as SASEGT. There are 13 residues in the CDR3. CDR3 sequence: CASSKGHAYEQYF. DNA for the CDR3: TGTGCCAGCAGTAAGGGACATGCCTACGAGCAGTACTTC.

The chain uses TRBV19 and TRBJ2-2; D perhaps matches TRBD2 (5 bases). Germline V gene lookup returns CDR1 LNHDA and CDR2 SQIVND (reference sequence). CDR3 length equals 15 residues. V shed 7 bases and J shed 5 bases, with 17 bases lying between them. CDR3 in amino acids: CASKMAARGTGELFF. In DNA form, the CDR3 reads TGTGCCAGTAAAATGGCGGCCCGAGGGACCGGGGAGCTGTTTTTT.

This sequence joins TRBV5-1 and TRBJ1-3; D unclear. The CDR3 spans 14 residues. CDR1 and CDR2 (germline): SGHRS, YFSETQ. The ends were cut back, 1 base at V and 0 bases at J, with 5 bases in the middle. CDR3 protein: CASSLSVSGNTIYF. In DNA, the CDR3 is TGCGCCAGCAGCTTGTCGGTCTCTGGAAACACCATATATTTT.

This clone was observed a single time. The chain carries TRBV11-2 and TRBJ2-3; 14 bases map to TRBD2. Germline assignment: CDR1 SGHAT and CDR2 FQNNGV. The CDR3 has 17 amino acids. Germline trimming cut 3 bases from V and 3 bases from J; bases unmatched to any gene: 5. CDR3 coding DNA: TGTGCCAGCAGCTTGGGGACTAGCGGGAGTCCGACAGATACGCAGTATTTT. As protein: CASSLGTSGSPTDTQYF.

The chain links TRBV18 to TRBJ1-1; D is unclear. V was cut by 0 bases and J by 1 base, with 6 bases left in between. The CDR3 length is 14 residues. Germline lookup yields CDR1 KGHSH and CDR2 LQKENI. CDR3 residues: CASSPPDGNTEAFF. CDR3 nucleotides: TGTGCCAGCTCACCACCGGACGGGAACACTGAAGCTTTCTTT.

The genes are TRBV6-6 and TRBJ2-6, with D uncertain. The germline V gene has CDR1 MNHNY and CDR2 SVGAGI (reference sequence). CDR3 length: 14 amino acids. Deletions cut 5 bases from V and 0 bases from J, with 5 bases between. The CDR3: CASSAVSGANVLTF. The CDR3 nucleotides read TGTGCCAGCAGTGCTGTCTCTGGGGCCAACGTCCTGACTTTC.